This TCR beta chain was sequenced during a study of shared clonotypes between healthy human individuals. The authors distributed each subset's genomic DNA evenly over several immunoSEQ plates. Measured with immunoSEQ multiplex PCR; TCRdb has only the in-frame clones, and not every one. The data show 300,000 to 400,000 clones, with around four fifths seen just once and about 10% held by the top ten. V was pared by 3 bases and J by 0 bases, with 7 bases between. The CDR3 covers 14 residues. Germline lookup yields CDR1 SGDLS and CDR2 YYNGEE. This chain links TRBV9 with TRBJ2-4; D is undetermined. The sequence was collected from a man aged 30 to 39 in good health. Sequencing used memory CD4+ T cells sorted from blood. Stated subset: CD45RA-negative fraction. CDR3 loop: CASSASGAKNIQYF. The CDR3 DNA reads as TGTGCCAGCAGCGCTTCGGGAGCCAAAAACATTCAGTACTTC.